This TCR beta chain stems from a study of response to subunit inactivated influenza vaccine. TCRdb used MiXCR to reprocess the RT-PCR reads, holding one entry per CDR3 protein. The data contain 500,000 to 600,000 distinct CDR3 sequences, about 10% of them singletons. These records were also assigned to another study, of T cells expressing NK-cell markers. That paper states: The TCR beta cDNA came from 5'RACE template switching with UMIs.

The sequencing here drew on PBMCs from blood, taken on the day of vaccination. The sequence derives from a man in his fifties or sixties who received an inactivated influenza vaccine.

The CDR3 region has the DNA TGTGCCAGCAGCTTAGCGGCAACTAGCGGGGGGGCCTTGAATACGCAGTATTTT. This codes for CASSLAATSGGALNTQYF. J is TRBJ2-3 and V is TRBV7-2; 13 nucleotides agree with TRBD2. CDR3 length: 18 residues. Trimming at V came to 0 bases and at J to 7 bases, leaving 10 bases not matched to a gene. In germline, CDR1 is SGHTA, CDR2 FQGNSA. The whole variable domain, filled in from reference TRBV7-2 and TRBJ2-3, reads GAGVSQSPSNKVTEKGKDVELRCDPISGHTALYWYRQSLGQGLEFLIYFQGNSAPDKSGLPSDRFSAERTGGSVSTLTIQRTQQEDSAVYLCASSLAATSGGALNTQYFGPGTRLTVL.